These 14 T cell receptor beta chains originate from one sample sequenced in a study of memory CD4+ T cells and cytomegalovirus serostatus. The sort gate was single viable CD3+CD4+CD8-CD45RO+ cells for memory CD4+ T cells. Assay: immunoSEQ multiplex PCR; the TCRdb copy retains only in-frame clones and omits some. The repertoire holds tens of thousands of clones, with less than 85% as singletons. Sequencing was performed on memory CD4+ T cells from blood. Receptor source: an adult in good health and CMV-seronegative. Some clones in this sample may be carry-over from other donors' samples.

The chain carries TRBV15 and TRBJ2-1; the D gene is possibly TRBD2 (6 bases). Germline-derived CDR1 and CDR2 are LNHNV and YYDKDF (reference sequence). V gave up 3 bases and J gave up 6 bases, with 9 bases separating them. This CDR3 contains 13 residues. This chain's CDR3 is CATSSGRLNEQFF. The CDR3, as DNA: TGTGCCACCAGCAGCGGGAGACTCAATGAGCAGTTCTTC.

This sequence joins TRBV19 and TRBJ2-2, with 7 bases lining up with TRBD2. The junction had 10 bases not matched to a gene; V was cut back by 5 bases and J by 1 base. The length of the CDR3 is 17 residues. Germline CDR1 and CDR2: LNHDA and SQIVND (reference sequence). In DNA, the CDR3 is TGTGCCAGTAGTTCTTCTAGGCTAGCGGAGAACACCGGGGAGCTGTTTTTT. This gives the protein CASSSSRLAENTGELFF. The full variable domain, with the rest looked up from reference TRBV19 and TRBJ2-2, is DGGITQSPKYLFRKEGQNVTLSCEQNLNHDAMYWYRQDPGQGLRLIYYSQIVNDFQKGDIAEGYSVSREKKESFPLTVTSAQKNPTAFYLCASSSSRLAENTGELFFGEGSRLTVL.

The V gene is TRBV7-9, the J gene TRBJ2-3; D uncertain. CDR3 size: 14 residues. V dropped 2 bases and J dropped 6 bases, with 12 bases sitting between them. Germline-derived CDR1 and CDR2 are SEHNR and FQNEAQ (reference sequence). Here the CDR3 reads CASSLRAGSDTQYF. The CDR3 nucleotides read TGTGCCAGCAGCTTACGGGCTGGGTCCGATACGCAGTATTTT.

The V call is TRBV2, the J call TRBJ2-1, with D perhaps matching TRBD1 (5 bases). The CDR3 runs 12 residues. CDR1 is SNHLY and CDR2 is FYNNEI in the germline V gene. Between the trimmed V and J ends, which lost 8 bases and 7 bases, there was a span of 12 bases. CDR3 DNA sequence: TGTGCCAGCGCTAACAAGGGGAATGAGCAGTTCTTC. It yields the protein CASANKGNEQFF.

This clone was counted only a few times. The chain combines TRBV30 with TRBJ1-2, with D uncertain. The V and J ends lost 8 bases and 4 bases respectively, with 14 bases between them. The CDR3 is 12 amino acids. Germline V gene sequence: CDR1 GTSNPN, CDR2 SVGIG (reference sequence). CDR3 sequence (DNA): TGTGCCCTGCAGTCCCGTAGCTATGGCTACACCTTC. This encodes CALQSRSYGYTF.

This sequence joins TRBV7-8 and TRBJ2-5; no reliable D call. V gave up 5 bases and J gave up 0 bases, with 7 bases separating them. CDR1 and CDR2 from the germline V gene are SGHVS and FQNEAQ. This CDR3 is built from 13 residues. CDR3 nucleotides: TGTGCCAGCAGCAGTCAGTACCAAGAGACCCAGTACTTC. Its translation is CASSSQYQETQYF.

This clone has a single count. This chain connects TRBV28 to TRBJ2-7, with TRBD1 matching over 9 bases. This CDR3 comprises 14 residues. V was pared by 6 bases and J by 3 bases, with 6 bases of the junction left unmatched. Germline V gives CDR1 MDHEN, CDR2 SYDVKM. The CDR3 is CASSRTGENYEQYF. CDR3 DNA: TGTGCCAGCAGCCGGACAGGGGAAAACTACGAGCAGTACTTC.

This chain connects TRBV9 to TRBJ2-1, with TRBD1 as a possible D gene (6 bases). The V and J ends lost 4 bases and 2 bases respectively, with 16 bases between them. Germline V lookup: CDR1 SGDLS, CDR2 YYNGEE. The CDR3 contains 16 residues. The CDR3 nucleotides are TGTGCCAGCAGCCCAGACGGGACATTAGCCTACAATGAGCAGTTCTTC. Residues: CASSPDGTLAYNEQFF.

This chain joins TRBV28 and TRBJ2-2, with no clear D. Germline V gene lookup returns CDR1 MDHEN and CDR2 SYDVKM. V lost 0 bases, J lost 8 bases, and 4 bases lay in between. The CDR3 runs 12 residues. CDR3 protein: CASSLWVGELFF. The CDR3, as DNA: TGTGCCAGCAGTTTATGGGTTGGGGAGCTGTTTTTT.

This clone has just a few counts. The chain uses TRBV5-6 and TRBJ2-2, with 10 bases fitting TRBD2. This CDR3 has 16 amino acids. The trim removed 0 bases at V and 7 bases at J, leaving 6 bases unmatched. Looked up from germline, CDR1 is SGHDT and CDR2 is YYEEEE. This CDR3 reads CASSLGASGRGGELFF. CDR3 coding DNA: TGTGCCAGCAGCTTGGGGGCTAGCGGGAGAGGCGGGGAGCTGTTTTTT.

This chain joins TRBV2 and TRBJ2-7; D call uncertain. CDR1 is SNHLY, CDR2 FYNNEI, per germline. V lost 5 bases and J 7 bases, leaving 12 bases between the germline ends. This CDR3 has 12 amino acids. The CDR3 nucleotides are TGTGCCAGCAGTAAGGCCTCTTTGGAGCAGTACTTC. Its protein is CASSKASLEQYF.

There are a few counts of this clone. The CDR3 is CASSPQLGQANTEAFF. CDR3 nucleotide sequence: TGTGCCAGCTCACCCCAGCTCGGACAGGCGAACACTGAAGCTTTCTTT. The chain is built from TRBV18 and TRBJ1-1; 7 bases are a match to TRBD1. Per germline, CDR1 KGHSH and CDR2 LQKENI. Trimming cost V 3 bases and J 1 base; bases outside gene matches: 8. The CDR3 extends over 16 amino acids.

The chain uses TRBV29-1 and TRBJ1-3; 9 positions agree with TRBD1. This CDR3 is built from 14 residues. Per germline, CDR1 SQVTM and CDR2 ANQGSEA. The V and J ends lost 6 bases and 2 bases, in that order; junction bases with no gene match: 5. In DNA, the CDR3 is TGCAGCGTGGGACAGGGTGGCACTGGAAACACCATATATTTT. It specifies CSVGQGGTGNTIYF. Looking up the rest from reference TRBV29-1 and TRBJ1-3 gives the full variable domain: SAVISQKPSRDICQRGTSLTIQCQVDSQVTMMFWYRQQPGQSLTLIATANQGSEATYESGFVIDKFPISRPNLTFSTLTVSNMSPEDSSIYLCSVGQGGTGNTIYFGEGSWLTVV.

This chain uses TRBV7-2 with TRBJ1-4, with unresolved D. Trimming cost V 4 bases and J 11 bases, with 11 bases left between them. The CDR3 loop spans 12 amino acids. Germline V gives CDR1 SGHTA, CDR2 FQGNSA. The CDR3 sequence: CASSSHQEKLFF. In nucleotides, the CDR3 is TGTGCCAGCAGCTCTCACCAGGAGAAACTGTTTTTT.